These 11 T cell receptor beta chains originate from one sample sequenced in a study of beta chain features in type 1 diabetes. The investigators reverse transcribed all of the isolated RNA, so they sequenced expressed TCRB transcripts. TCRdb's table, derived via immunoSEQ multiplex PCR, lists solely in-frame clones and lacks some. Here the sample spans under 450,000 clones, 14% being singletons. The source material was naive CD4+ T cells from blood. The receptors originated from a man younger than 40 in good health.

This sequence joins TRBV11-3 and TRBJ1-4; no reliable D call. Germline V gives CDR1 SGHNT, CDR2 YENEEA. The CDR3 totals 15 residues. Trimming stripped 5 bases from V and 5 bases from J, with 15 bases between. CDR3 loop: CASSQGLDVNEKLFF. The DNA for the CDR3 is TGTGCCAGCAGCCAAGGCCTGGACGTCAATGAAAAACTGTTTTTT. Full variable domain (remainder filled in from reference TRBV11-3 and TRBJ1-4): EAGVVQSPRYKIIEKKQPVAFWCNPISGHNTLYWYLQNLGQGPELLIRYENEEAVDDSQLPKDRFSAERLKGVDSTLKIQPAELGDSAVYLCASSQGLDVNEKLFFGSGTQLSVL.

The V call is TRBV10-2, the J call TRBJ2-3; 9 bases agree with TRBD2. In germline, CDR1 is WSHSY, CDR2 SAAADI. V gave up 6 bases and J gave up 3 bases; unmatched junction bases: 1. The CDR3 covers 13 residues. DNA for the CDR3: TGCGCCAGCAGGACTAGCGGTACAGATACGCAGTATTTT. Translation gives CASRTSGTDTQYF.

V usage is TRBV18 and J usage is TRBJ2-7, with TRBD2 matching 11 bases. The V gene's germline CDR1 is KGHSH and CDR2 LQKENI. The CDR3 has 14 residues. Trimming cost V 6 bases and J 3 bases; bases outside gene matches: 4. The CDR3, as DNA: TGTGCCAGCTCGGGGACTAGCGGAATCTACGAGCAGTACTTC. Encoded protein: CASSGTSGIYEQYF. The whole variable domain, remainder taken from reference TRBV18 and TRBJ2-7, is NAGVMQNPRHLVRRRGQEARLRCSPMKGHSHVYWYRQLPEEGLKFMVYLQKENIIDESGMPKERFSAEFPKEGPSILRIQQVVRGDSAAYFCASSGTSGIYEQYFGPGTRLTVT.

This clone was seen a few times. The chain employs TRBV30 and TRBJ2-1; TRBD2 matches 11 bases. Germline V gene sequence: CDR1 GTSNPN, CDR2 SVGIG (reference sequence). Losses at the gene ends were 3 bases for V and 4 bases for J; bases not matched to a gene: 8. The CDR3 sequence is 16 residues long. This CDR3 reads CAWSEGLAGPYNEQFF. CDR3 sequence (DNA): TGTGCCTGGAGCGAAGGACTAGCGGGCCCTTACAATGAGCAGTTCTTC.

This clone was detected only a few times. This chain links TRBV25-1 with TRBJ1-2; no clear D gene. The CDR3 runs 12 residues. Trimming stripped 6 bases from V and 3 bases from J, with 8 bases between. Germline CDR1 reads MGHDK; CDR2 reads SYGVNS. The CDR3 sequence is CASRQLHYGYTF. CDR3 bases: TGTGCCAGCAGACAGCTACACTATGGCTACACCTTC.

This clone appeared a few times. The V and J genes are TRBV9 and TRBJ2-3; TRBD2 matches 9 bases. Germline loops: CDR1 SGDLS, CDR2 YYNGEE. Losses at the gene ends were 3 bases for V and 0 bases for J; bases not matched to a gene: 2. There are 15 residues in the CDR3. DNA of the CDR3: TGTGCCAGCAGCGAGGGACTAGCAAGCACAGATACGCAGTATTTT. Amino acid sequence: CASSEGLASTDTQYF.

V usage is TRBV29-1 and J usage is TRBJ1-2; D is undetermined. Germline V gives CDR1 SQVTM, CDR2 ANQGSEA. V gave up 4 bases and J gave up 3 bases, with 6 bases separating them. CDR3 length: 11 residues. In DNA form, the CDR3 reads TGCAGCGTTGCCGGGGACTATGGCTACACCTTC. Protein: CSVAGDYGYTF.

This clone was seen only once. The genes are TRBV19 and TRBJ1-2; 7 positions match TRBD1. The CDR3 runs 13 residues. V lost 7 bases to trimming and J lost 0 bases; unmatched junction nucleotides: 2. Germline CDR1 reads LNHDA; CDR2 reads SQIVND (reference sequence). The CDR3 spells CASTGQANYGYTF. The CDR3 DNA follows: TGTGCCAGTACCGGACAGGCTAACTATGGCTACACCTTC.

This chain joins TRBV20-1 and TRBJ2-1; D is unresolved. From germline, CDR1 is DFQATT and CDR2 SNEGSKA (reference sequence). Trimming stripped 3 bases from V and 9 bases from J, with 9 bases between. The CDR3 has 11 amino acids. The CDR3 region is CSASKKGEQFF. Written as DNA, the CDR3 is TGCAGTGCTAGCAAGAAAGGTGAGCAGTTCTTC.

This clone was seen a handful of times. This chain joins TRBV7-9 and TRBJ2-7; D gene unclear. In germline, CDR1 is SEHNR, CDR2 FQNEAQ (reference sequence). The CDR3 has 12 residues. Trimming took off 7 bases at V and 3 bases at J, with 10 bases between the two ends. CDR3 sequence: CASTSFLYEQYV. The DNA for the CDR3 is TGTGCCAGCACAAGCTTTCTCTACGAGCAGTACGTC.

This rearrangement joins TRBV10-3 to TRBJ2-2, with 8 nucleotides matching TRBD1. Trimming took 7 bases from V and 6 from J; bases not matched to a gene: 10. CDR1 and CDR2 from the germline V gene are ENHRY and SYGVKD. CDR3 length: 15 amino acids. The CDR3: CAITKDRDHAGELFF. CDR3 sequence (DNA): TGTGCCATCACCAAGGACAGGGACCACGCCGGGGAGCTGTTTTTT.